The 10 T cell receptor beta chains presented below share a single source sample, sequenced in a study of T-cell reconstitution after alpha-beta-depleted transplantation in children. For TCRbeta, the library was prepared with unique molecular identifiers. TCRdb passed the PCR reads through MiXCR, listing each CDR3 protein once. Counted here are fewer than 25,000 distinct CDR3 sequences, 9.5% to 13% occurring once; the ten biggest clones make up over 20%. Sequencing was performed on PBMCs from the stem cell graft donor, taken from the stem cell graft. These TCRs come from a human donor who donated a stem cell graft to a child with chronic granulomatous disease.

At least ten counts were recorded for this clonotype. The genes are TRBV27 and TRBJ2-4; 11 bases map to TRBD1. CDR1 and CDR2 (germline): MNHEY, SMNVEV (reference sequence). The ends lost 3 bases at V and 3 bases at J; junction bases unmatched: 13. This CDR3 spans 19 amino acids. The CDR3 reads CASSFTYPRDRGIKNIQYF. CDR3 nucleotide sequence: TGTGCCAGCAGTTTTACCTACCCCCGGGACAGGGGGATCAAAAACATTCAGTACTTC.

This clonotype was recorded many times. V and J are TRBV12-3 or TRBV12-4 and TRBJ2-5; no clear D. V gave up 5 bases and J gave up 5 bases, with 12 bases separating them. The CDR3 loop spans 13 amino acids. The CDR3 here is CASSRTQVETQYF. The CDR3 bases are TGTGCCAGCAGTCGGACCCAGGTGGAGACCCAGTACTTC.

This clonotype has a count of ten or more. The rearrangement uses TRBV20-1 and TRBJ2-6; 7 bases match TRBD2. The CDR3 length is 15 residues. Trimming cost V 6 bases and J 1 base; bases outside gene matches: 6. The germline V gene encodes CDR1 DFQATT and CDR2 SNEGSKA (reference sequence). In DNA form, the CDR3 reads TGCAGTGCCCCCCCAGCGGGATCTGGGGCCAACGTCCTGACTTTC. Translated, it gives CSAPPAGSGANVLTF.

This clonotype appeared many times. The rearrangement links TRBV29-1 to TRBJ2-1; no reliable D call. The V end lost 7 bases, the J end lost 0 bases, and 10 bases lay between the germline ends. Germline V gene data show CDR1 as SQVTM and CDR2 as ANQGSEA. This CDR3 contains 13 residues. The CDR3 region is CSARMSSYNEQFF. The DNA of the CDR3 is TGCAGCGCCCGGATGAGCTCCTACAATGAGCAGTTCTTC.

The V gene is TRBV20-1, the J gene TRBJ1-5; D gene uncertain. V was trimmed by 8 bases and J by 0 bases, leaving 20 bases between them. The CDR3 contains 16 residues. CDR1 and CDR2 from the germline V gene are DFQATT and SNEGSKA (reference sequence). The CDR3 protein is CSCTRGMLSSNQPQHF. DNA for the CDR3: TGCAGTTGCACCCGGGGTATGTTGAGTAGCAATCAGCCCCAGCATTTT.

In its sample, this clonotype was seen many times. The CDR3 sequence is CSARVGRGQGNYEQYF. Written as DNA, the CDR3 is TGCAGTGCTAGAGTGGGCCGGGGACAGGGGAACTACGAGCAGTACTTC. The chain uses TRBV20-1 and TRBJ2-7; 10 bases align to TRBD1. The junction had 9 bases not matched to a gene; V was cut back by 1 base and J by 3 bases. This CDR3 has 16 amino acids. Germline-derived CDR1 and CDR2 are DFQATT and SNEGSKA (reference sequence).

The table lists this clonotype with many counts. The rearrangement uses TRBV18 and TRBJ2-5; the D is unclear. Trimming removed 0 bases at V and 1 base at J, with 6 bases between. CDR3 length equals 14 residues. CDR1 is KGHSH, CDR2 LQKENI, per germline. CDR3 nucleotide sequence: TGTGCCAGCTCACCACCAAGTGTCCAAGAGACCCAGTACTTC. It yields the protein CASSPPSVQETQYF.

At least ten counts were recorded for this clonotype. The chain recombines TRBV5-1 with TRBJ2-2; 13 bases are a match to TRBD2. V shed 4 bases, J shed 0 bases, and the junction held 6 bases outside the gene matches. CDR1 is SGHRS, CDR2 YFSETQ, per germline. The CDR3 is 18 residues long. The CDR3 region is CASSVGLAGAANTGELFF. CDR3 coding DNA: TGCGCCAGCAGCGTCGGACTAGCGGGGGCCGCGAACACCGGGGAGCTGTTTTTT.

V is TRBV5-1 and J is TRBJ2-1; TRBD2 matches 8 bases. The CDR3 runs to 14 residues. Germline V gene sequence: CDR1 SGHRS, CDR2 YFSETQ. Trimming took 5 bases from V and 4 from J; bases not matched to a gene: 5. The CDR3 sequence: CASSTSGGYNEQFF. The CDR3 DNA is TGCGCCAGCAGTACTAGCGGAGGTTACAATGAGCAGTTCTTC.

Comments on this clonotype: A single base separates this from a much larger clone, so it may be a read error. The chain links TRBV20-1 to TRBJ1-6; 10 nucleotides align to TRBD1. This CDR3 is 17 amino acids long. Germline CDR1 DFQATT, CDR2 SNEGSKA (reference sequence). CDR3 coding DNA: TGCTGTGCTAGGATGGACAGGGGGAGCTCCTATAATTCACCCCTCCACTTT. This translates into CCARMDRGSSYNSPLHF.